The next 24 T cell receptor beta chains were all read from a single sample in a study of T cells after yellow fever vaccination. TCRdb reanalysed the 5' RACE reads using MiXCR and keeps one entry per CDR3 protein. The table shows some 100,000 distinct CDR3 sequences, with more than 5.5% occurring only once. The material sequenced was CD4+ T cells sorted from PBMCs, taken 45 days after the first yellow fever vaccination. The source of these receptors is a man younger than 30 who received the YFV17D yellow fever vaccine.

The table lists this clonotype with many counts. The chain links TRBV20-1 to TRBJ1-5, with 12 positions matching TRBD1. Germline V gene data show CDR1 as DFQATT and CDR2 as SNEGSKA (reference sequence). V lost 0 bases, J lost 4 bases, and 4 bases stayed unmatched. The CDR3 consists of 16 residues. The CDR3 bases are TGCAGTGCTAGAGATCGGGACAGGGGGCTAAATCAGCCCCAGCATTTT. Protein sequence: CSARDRDRGLNQPQHF.

Only a few counts were recorded for this clonotype. The rearrangement joins TRBV24-1 to TRBJ2-1; possible D gene TRBD2, 5 bases. V lost 9 bases and J lost 6, with 11 bases in between. Germline-derived CDR1 and CDR2 are KGHDR and SFDVKD. This CDR3 has 12 amino acids. CDR3 in DNA: TGTGCCACCGGGAGCCGACGCAATGAGCAGTTCTTC. The encoded protein is CATGSRRNEQFF.

This clonotype showed up just a few times. The chain combines TRBV7-6 with TRBJ2-5; a weak D match, TRBD2 (6 bases). The V gene's germline CDR1 is SGHVS and CDR2 FNYEAQ. The CDR3 totals 16 residues. V was clipped by 0 bases and J by 5 bases, with 16 bases between them. The CDR3 bases are TGTGCCAGCAGCTTAGCGCGGGGAACTGGAGGGGAGACCCAGTACTTC. It is translated as CASSLARGTGGETQYF.

This clonotype was counted at least ten times. The chain recombines TRBV5-1 with TRBJ1-1, with TRBD1 as a possible D gene (6 bases). CDR1 is SGHRS, CDR2 YFSETQ, per germline. CDR3 length equals 16 residues. With 3 bases removed from V and 0 bases from J, the gap between germline ends came to 15 bases. The CDR3 DNA follows: TGCGCCAGCAGCTCTGGACAGACTCCGATGAACACTGAAGCTTTCTTT. Translated: CASSSGQTPMNTEAFF.

The chain uses TRBV6-5 and TRBJ1-6, with D perhaps matching TRBD1 (5 bases). Looked up from germline, CDR1 is MNHEY and CDR2 is SVGAGI. Trimming left V 9 bases short and J 0 bases short, with 18 bases between. The CDR3 is 17 residues long. CDR3 sequence reads: CASYPGPVSSYNSPLHF. CDR3 coding DNA: TGTGCCAGTTACCCAGGGCCAGTCAGCTCCTATAATTCACCCCTCCACTTT.

J is TRBJ2-2 and V is TRBV3-1; D may be TRBD1 (5 bases). V lost 1 base and J 6 bases, leaving 12 bases between the germline ends. Per the germline V gene, CDR1 is LGHDT and CDR2 is YNNKEL (reference sequence). The CDR3 runs 15 residues. CDR3 nucleotide sequence: TGTGCCAGCAGCCAAGGGGGCCCGGGTCCCGGGGAGCTGTTTTTT. Translating it yields CASSQGGPGPGELFF.

In its sample, this clonotype was seen many times. The V gene is TRBV7-2, the J gene TRBJ1-1; D uncertain. Trimming took off 0 bases at V and 5 bases at J, with 7 bases between the two ends. The CDR3 has 13 residues. In germline, CDR1 is SGHTA, CDR2 FQGNSA. CDR3 in amino acids: CASSLAGRTEAFF. CDR3 sequence (DNA): TGTGCCAGCAGCTTAGCAGGCAGGACTGAAGCTTTCTTT.

This clonotype showed up many times. The chain recombines TRBV4-1 with TRBJ2-5, with 9 bases identical to TRBD1. Germline loops: CDR1 MGHRA, CDR2 YSYEKL. V trimming: 1 base; J trimming: 2 bases; junction bases outside the gene matches: 14. The CDR3 is made up of 19 amino acids. The CDR3 sequence: CASSQVTASGTGPQETQYF. DNA for the CDR3: TGCGCCAGCAGCCAAGTTACTGCCTCCGGGACAGGGCCGCAAGAGACCCAGTACTTC.

This clonotype appeared many times. The J gene is TRBJ2-3, the V gene TRBV5-1; maybe TRBD2 (7 bases). The germline V and J ends were trimmed by 1 base and 4 bases, with 13 bases remaining between them. In germline, CDR1 is SGHRS, CDR2 YFSETQ. This CDR3 region has 15 residues. CDR3 nucleotides: TGCGCCAGCAGCTTGAATAGGGGGGGCGCAGATACGCAGTATTTT. Residues: CASSLNRGGADTQYF.

This clonotype was recorded at least ten times. The chain has TRBV12-3 or TRBV12-4 and TRBJ1-1; 8 bases are a match to TRBD1. V lost 2 bases, J lost 4 bases, and 9 bases stayed unmatched. The CDR3 consists of 16 residues. CDR3 loop: CASSLWQGAGGTEAFF. The DNA of the CDR3 is TGTGCCAGCAGTTTATGGCAGGGGGCGGGGGGCACTGAAGCTTTCTTT.

This clonotype was detected ten times or more. The rearrangement joins TRBV5-1 to TRBJ2-3; TRBD2 aligns across 8 bases. Germline trimming cut 4 bases from V and 4 bases from J; bases unmatched to any gene: 11. Germline lookup yields CDR1 SGHRS and CDR2 YFSETQ. The length of the CDR3 is 16 residues. CDR3: CASSQLRAGGSDTQYF. CDR3 DNA sequence: TGCGCCAGCAGCCAGCTGCGGGCGGGGGGTTCAGATACGCAGTATTTT.

In its sample, this clonotype was seen many times. The junction shows a germline mismatch at one end, possibly a read error. The chain combines TRBV2 with TRBJ1-2, with no clear D. The CDR3 contains 13 residues. Germline CDR1 reads SNHLY; CDR2 reads FYNNEI. CDR3 sequence (DNA): TGTGCCAGCAGGGAAGGAAAAGTCGGCGGCTACACCTTC. This gives the protein CASREGKVGGYTF.

This clonotype was seen a handful of times. CDR3 nucleotides: TGCAGTGCCGGAGAAGAGACCCAGTACTTC. Residues: CSAGEETQYF. The V gene is TRBV20-1, the J gene TRBJ2-5; no clear D. V dropped 6 bases and J dropped 3 bases, with 5 bases sitting between them. Looked up from germline, CDR1 is DFQATT and CDR2 is SNEGSKA (reference sequence). The CDR3 is 10 residues long.

As to this clonotype: This could be a read error, since a much larger clone is one nucleotide away. In DNA form, the CDR3 reads TGTGCCATCGTGGGGTCGGGATATCGGGGCTACACCTTC. Protein product: CAIVGSGYRGYTF. V usage is TRBV6-1 and J usage is TRBJ1-2; unclear D gene. Looked up from germline, CDR1 is MNHNS and CDR2 is SASEGT. Trimming took off 10 bases at V and 8 bases at J, with 20 bases between the two ends. The CDR3 contains 13 residues.

On this clonotype itself: This may arise from a read error, as a much more abundant clone is one base away. The rearrangement links TRBV5-1 to TRBJ1-1, with D possibly being TRBD1 (5 bases). This CDR3 spans 16 amino acids. V was shortened by 9 bases and J by 2 bases, with 23 bases between the two germline ends. Looked up from germline, CDR1 is SGHRS and CDR2 is YFSETQ. CDR3 in DNA: TGCGCCAACACGCTTTATTTAGGGGAAATAAACACTGAAGCTTTCTTT. Translating it yields CANTLYLGEINTEAFF.

This clonotype has ten or more counts. This chain links TRBV7-3 with TRBJ2-1, with 7 bases matching TRBD2. Germline lookup yields CDR1 SGHTA and CDR2 FQGTGA. This CDR3 contains 15 residues. V shed 5 bases and J 3 bases; nucleotides not matched to a gene: 7. The CDR3 nucleotides read TGTGCCAGCAGCGTCTCTAGCGGACTCTACAATGAGCAGTTCTTC. This sequence encodes CASSVSSGLYNEQFF.

At least ten counts were recorded for this clonotype. The chain employs TRBV5-1 and TRBJ1-4, with D unresolved. CDR1 is SGHRS and CDR2 is YFSETQ in the germline V gene. CDR3 size: 12 residues. V gave up 6 bases and J gave up 7 bases, with 10 bases separating them. The CDR3 loop reads CASTGSGEKLFF. CDR3 nucleotides: TGCGCCAGCACGGGGTCGGGTGAAAAACTGTTTTTT. The full variable domain, rest sourced from reference TRBV5-1 and TRBJ1-4, is KAGVTQTPRYLIKTRGQQVTLSCSPISGHRSVSWYQQTPGQGLQFLFEYFSETQRNKGNFPGRFSGRQFSNSRSEMNVSTLELGDSALYLCASTGSGEKLFFGSGTQLSVL.

As for this clonotype: Given a much more abundant clone one base away, this may be a read error. The V and J genes are TRBV5-5 and TRBJ2-5; tentative D call: TRBD1 (5 bases). Germline V gene data show CDR1 as SGHKS and CDR2 as YYEKEE (reference sequence). The CDR3 is made up of 16 amino acids. Deletions cut 5 bases from V and 3 bases from J, with 20 bases between. CDR3 amino acids: CASRHLGMMTEETQYF. In DNA, the CDR3 is TGTGCCAGCAGACACCTTGGGATGATGACAGAAGAGACCCAGTACTTC.

This clonotype was seen a handful of times. This rearrangement joins TRBV6-5 to TRBJ2-5; TRBD2 matches at 10 bases. The ends lost 7 bases at V and 7 bases at J; junction bases unmatched: 6. Germline V CDR1 and CDR2: MNHEY, SVGAGI. There are 13 residues in the CDR3. CDR3 nucleotides: TGTGCCAGCATTACCTCTAGCGGGGGGACCCAGTACTTC. Translation gives CASITSSGGTQYF.

This clonotype was seen repeatedly, ten times or more. Here the CDR3 reads CASADGRANNSPLHF. The CDR3, as DNA: TGTGCCAGCGCTGACGGCAGGGCGAATAATTCACCCCTCCACTTT. This rearrangement joins TRBV6-2 or TRBV6-3 to TRBJ1-6; D is possibly TRBD1 (5 bases). With 8 bases removed from V and 5 bases from J, the gap between germline ends came to 16 bases. CDR3 length: 15 residues. From germline, CDR1 is MNHEY and CDR2 SVGEGT.

The count of this clonotype is one. V and J are TRBV12-3 or TRBV12-4 and TRBJ2-3; D not certain. The CDR3 is made up of 14 amino acids. CDR3 residues: CTCSLWDHTDTQYF. The CDR3 nucleotides read TGTACCTGCAGTTTGTGGGATCACACAGATACGCAGTATTTT.

This chain joins TRBV7-2 and TRBJ1-3; D unresolved. The CDR3 runs 14 residues. Trimming took off 1 base at V and 2 bases at J, with 6 bases between the two ends. Germline assignment: CDR1 SGHTA and CDR2 FQGNSA. This CDR3 reads CASSLVAAGNTIYF. The CDR3 DNA is TGTGCCAGCAGCTTAGTAGCCGCTGGAAACACCATATATTTT.

The CDR3 sequence: CASRSDGANVLTF. The DNA of the CDR3 is TGTGCCAGCCGATCGGATGGGGCCAACGTCCTGACTTTC. The chain links TRBV7-3 to TRBJ2-6; D is uncertain. Deletions cut 8 bases from V and 3 bases from J, with 8 bases between. The CDR3 length is 13 residues. Germline CDR1 reads SGHTA; CDR2 reads FQGTGA.

This clonotype showed up many times. V usage is TRBV6-2 or TRBV6-3 and J usage is TRBJ2-1; D is ambiguous. The V gene's germline CDR1 is MNHEY and CDR2 SVGEGT. The CDR3 loop spans 15 amino acids. V gave up 2 bases and J gave up 9 bases, with 17 bases separating them. The CDR3 bases are TGTGCCAGCAGTTACGGGTTTGGCCCCGGGTTTGAGCAGTTCTTC. It codes for CASSYGFGPGFEQFF.